These 22 T cell receptor beta chains share one sample of origin, sequenced in a study of T cells expressing NK-cell markers. Following a re-call of the 5' RACE reads, TCRdb has one entry per CDR3 protein and lacks DNA. This listing includes about 160,000 distinct CDR3 sequences. The sample consisted of blood T cells: a sorted CD56 or NKG2C T cell subset, CD4+ or CD8+ T cells, or bulk PBMC T cells (not recorded which). These receptors were collected from a woman aged 18-70 years in good health.

The chain recombines TRBV20-1 with TRBJ2-3. CDR3 length: 13 amino acids. Germline-derived CDR1 and CDR2 are DFQATT and SNEGSKA (reference sequence). The CDR3 is CSARVYSTDTQYF.

The chain carries TRBV18 and TRBJ2-3. Germline-derived CDR1 and CDR2 are KGHSH and LQKENI. The CDR3 is 15 amino acids. CDR3 region: CASSPQHIITDTQYF.

The chain uses TRBV12-3 or TRBV12-4 and TRBJ2-1; the D call from TCRdb, TRBD1, cannot be confirmed without DNA. CDR3 size: 15 residues. The CDR3 here is CASSSGGALNNEQFF.

This sequence joins TRBV29-1 and TRBJ2-7; TCRdb gives TRBD2 as the D gene, but with no DNA this cannot be confirmed. The CDR3 is 12 residues long. Germline V gene lookup returns CDR1 SQVTM and CDR2 ANQGSEA. The CDR3 region is CSAGTSDYEQYF.

The gene calls are TRBV4-1 and TRBJ2-3; the TCRdb D gene call, TRBD2, has no DNA to confirm it. The CDR3 contains 18 residues. CDR1 and CDR2 (germline): MGHRA, YSYEKL. This CDR3 reads CASSQERLAGPSTDTQYF.

This chain joins TRBV9 and TRBJ2-7; the D call of TRBD2 rests on TCRdb alone, since no DNA is present to check it. The V gene's germline CDR1 is SGDLS and CDR2 YYNGEE. CDR3 length equals 15 residues. The CDR3 loop is CASSPGGAGVYEQYF.

The V call is TRBV7-9, the J call TRBJ1-1; the D gene TCRdb calls, TRBD1, cannot be checked with no DNA. In germline, CDR1 is SEHNR, CDR2 FQNEAQ (reference sequence). The CDR3 is 15 amino acids. CDR3: CASSAIQGWSTEAFF.

The chain couples TRBV20-1 to TRBJ2-7; without DNA, the TCRdb call of TRBD2 cannot be checked. The CDR3 covers 11 residues. Per germline, CDR1 DFQATT and CDR2 SNEGSKA (reference sequence). The CDR3 region is CSATEGGEQYF.

The chain has TRBV23-1 and TRBJ2-3; TCRdb proposes TRBD1, but this gene call is untestable without DNA. Being an ORF, TRBV23-1 has a function that is uncertain. The CDR3 has 15 residues. CDR3 sequence: CASRVTGSRTDTQYF.

The chain recombines TRBV20-1 with TRBJ2-7; with no DNA, the TCRdb D assignment of TRBD1 cannot be verified. CDR1 DFQATT and CDR2 SNEGSKA come from the germline V gene (reference sequence). There are 16 residues in the CDR3. The CDR3 reads CSASGREQGVDDEQYF.

The chain employs TRBV6-1 and TRBJ1-6; the TCRdb D gene call, TRBD1, has no DNA to confirm it. CDR1 and CDR2 from the germline V gene are MNHNS and SASEGT. The length of the CDR3 is 15 residues. The CDR3: CASSEIRGTNSPLHF.

The chain couples TRBV7-8 to TRBJ2-1; TCRdb names TRBD2, which stays unverified in the absence of DNA. The CDR3 sequence is 15 residues long. Per germline, CDR1 SGHVS and CDR2 FQNEAQ. The CDR3 spells CASSFGLAPLHEQFF.

J is TRBJ2-2 and V is TRBV6-6. The CDR3 has 12 amino acids. CDR1 is MNHNY and CDR2 is SVGAGI in the germline V gene (reference sequence). The CDR3 reads CASSYNDGELFF.

This rearrangement joins TRBV12-3 or TRBV12-4 to TRBJ2-7; the D call of TRBD1 rests on TCRdb alone, since no DNA is present to check it. The CDR3 is 14 amino acids. CDR3 loop: CASSRTGTPYEQYF.

The rearrangement links TRBV2 to TRBJ2-1. The V gene's germline CDR1 is SNHLY and CDR2 FYNNEI. This CDR3 has 12 residues. The CDR3 loop is CASSVLLAEQFF.

This rearrangement joins TRBV27 to TRBJ2-3; absent DNA, TCRdb's TRBD1 call cannot be checked. The CDR3 consists of 17 residues. Germline CDR1 reads MNHEY; CDR2 reads SMNVEV (reference sequence). CDR3 sequence reads: CASSIPETAIHTDTQYF.

The chain joins TRBV4-1 to TRBJ2-2. Germline lookup yields CDR1 MGHRA and CDR2 YSYEKL. CDR3 length equals 15 residues. CDR3 in amino acids: CASSQVIAHTGELFF.

The CDR3 sequence is CASSLAGANEQFF. This chain connects TRBV12-3 or TRBV12-4 to TRBJ2-1; TCRdb selects TRBD1, and the lack of DNA leaves this call unchecked. CDR3 length: 13 amino acids.

This chain links TRBV27 with TRBJ2-7. Germline loops: CDR1 MNHEY, CDR2 SMNVEV (reference sequence). The CDR3 totals 14 residues. The CDR3 spells CASSDMTRSYEQYF.

V gene TRBV11-2 combines with J gene TRBJ1-3. The CDR3 covers 13 residues. In germline, CDR1 is SGHAT, CDR2 FQNNGV. The chain's CDR3 is CASSFDMGNTIYF.

The V gene is TRBV20-1, the J gene TRBJ2-5; the D call from TCRdb, TRBD2, cannot be confirmed without DNA. In germline, CDR1 is DFQATT, CDR2 SNEGSKA (reference sequence). The CDR3 covers 14 residues. The CDR3 spells CSAVEIAGTKTQYF.

This chain connects TRBV12-3 or TRBV12-4 to TRBJ2-3; the D call from TCRdb, TRBD1, cannot be confirmed without DNA. This CDR3 region has 16 residues. This CDR3 reads CASSWPPDRDGGTQYF.